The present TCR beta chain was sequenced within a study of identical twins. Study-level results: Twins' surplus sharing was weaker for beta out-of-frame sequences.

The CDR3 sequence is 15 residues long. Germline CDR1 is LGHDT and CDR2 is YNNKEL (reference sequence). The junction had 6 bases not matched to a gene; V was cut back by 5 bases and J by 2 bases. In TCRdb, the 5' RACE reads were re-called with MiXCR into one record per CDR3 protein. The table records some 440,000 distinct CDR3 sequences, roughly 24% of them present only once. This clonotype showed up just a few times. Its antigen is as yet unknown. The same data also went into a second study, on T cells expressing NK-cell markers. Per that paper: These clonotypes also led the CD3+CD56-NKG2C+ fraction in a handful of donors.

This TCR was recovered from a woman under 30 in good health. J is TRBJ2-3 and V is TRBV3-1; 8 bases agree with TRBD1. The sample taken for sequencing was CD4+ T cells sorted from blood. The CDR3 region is CASSTRTGNTDTQYF. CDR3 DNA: TGTGCCAGCAGCACCCGGACAGGGAACACAGATACGCAGTATTTT.